This T cell receptor beta chain was obtained from a study of T cells expressing NK-cell markers (TCRdb year 2020). The study in broad terms: Seven or eight donors provided sorted CD3+CD56+NKG2C+, CD3+CD56+NKG2C- and CD3+CD56-NKG2C+ T-cell subsets, whose TCR beta-chain repertoires were profiled. Of the eight sequenced donors, seven were found to be HCMV-seropositive and one was found to be HCMV-seronegative. The study sequenced eight donors, all healthy volunteers chosen at random: three men and five women. Sequencing of the libraries produced 2 x 150 bp reads on Illumina HiSeq 2000/2500, MiSeq or NextSeq.

Study-level results and caveats: Whether the expanded NKG2C-expressing T cell clones were specific for HCMV antigens remained unclear. Those dominant clonotypes were again the most abundant among CD3+CD56-NKG2C+ cells in several donors, at about 28.3-60.1%. In over five donors, the dominant CD3+CD56+NKG2C+ clonotypes were found to rank among the top 10 CD8+ clonotypes and to make up 1.0-7.0% of CD8+ T cells.

Including cysteine and phenylalanine, the CDR3 has 14 amino acids. There is no recorded DNA. As regards this clonotype: Its antigen target is currently unknown.

The run used an Illumina HiSeq 2000. 5'RACE template switching, by which a universal primer site and unique molecular identifiers were added, was used to make TCR beta cDNA libraries. Synthesis of cDNA was primed from the TCR beta constant segment and was followed by two consecutive PCR amplification steps. For the original study's pipeline: Reads were demultiplexed and grouped by UMI with MIGEC, and clonotypes were assembled and quantified with MiTCR. Only TCR cDNA sequences supported by at least two reads were kept to exclude erroneous sequences. The tcR package was used for downstream repertoire analysis, and clonotypes were matched across fractions by CDR3 nucleotide sequence plus V segment. VDJmatch was used to annotate antigen specificity against VDJdb, with one amino acid substitution in CDR3 permitted. Each entry corresponds to one CDR3 protein sequence from reads that TCRdb reprocessed, and DNA is not given. For this entry, the V and J calls and clone size follow TCRdb and not the study's own pipeline. The sample's own table lists about 260,000 distinct CDR3 sequences. 3.5% to 5% of the sample rests with the top ten.

HCMV serostatus was determined by detecting HCMV-specific IgG in serum with a commercial ELISA kit. Ficoll density gradient centrifugation was used to isolate peripheral blood mononuclear cells from blood. In this chain, TRBV12-3 or TRBV12-4 is recombined with TRBJ2-7. The sample was blood T cells: a sorted CD56 or NKG2C T cell subset, CD4+ or CD8+ T cells, or bulk PBMC T cells (not recorded which). This receptor was obtained from a woman between 18 and 70 years old in good health. The CDR3 region has the sequence CASSLGQSVYEQYF.